This T cell receptor beta chain was captured in a study of T cells in narcolepsy. Study conclusions and caveats: Autoreactive clonotypes reportedly recurred in blood of same and different patients, not controls. In some patient and control memory CD4+ samples, autoreactive clones were absent. Comparing one patient's CSF and blood CD4+ clonotypes highlighted HCRT- and TRIB2-specific autoreactive clonotypes.

Using immunoSEQ multiplex PCR, the repertoire was profiled, and TCRdb retains in-frame clones only, with some absent. The sample includes 28,000 or so clones, about 89% of them seen just once. The CDR3 contains 15 residues. The V end lost 0 bases, the J end lost 3 bases, and 12 bases lay between the germline ends. Germline values: CDR1 KGHSH, CDR2 LQKENI. Turning to this clone: Its antigen remains unknown.

This TCR was sampled from a human donor with narcolepsy. What was sequenced was CD45RA- memory CD4+ T cells from PBMCs. This sequence joins TRBV18 and TRBJ2-7, with D perhaps TRBD1 (5 bases). DNA of the CDR3: TGTGCCAGCTCACCACCAGGGGTCCCCAACTACGAGCAGTACTTC. It yields the protein CASSPPGVPNYEQYF. Full variable domain (rest looked up from reference TRBV18 and TRBJ2-7): NAGVMQNPRHLVRRRGQEARLRCSPMKGHSHVYWYRQLPEEGLKFMVYLQKENIIDESGMPKERFSAEFPKEGPSILRIQQVVRGDSAAYFCASSPPGVPNYEQYFGPGTRLTVT.